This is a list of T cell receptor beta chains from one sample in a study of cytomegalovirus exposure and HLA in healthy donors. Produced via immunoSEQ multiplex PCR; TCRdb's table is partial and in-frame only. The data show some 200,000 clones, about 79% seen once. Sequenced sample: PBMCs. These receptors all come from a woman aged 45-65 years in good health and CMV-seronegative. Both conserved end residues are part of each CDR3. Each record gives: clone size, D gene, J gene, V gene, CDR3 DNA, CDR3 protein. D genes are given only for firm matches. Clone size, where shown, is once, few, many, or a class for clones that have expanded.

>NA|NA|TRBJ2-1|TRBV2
TGTGCCAGCAGTGTCACTAGCATGAATGAGCAGTTCTTC
CASSVTSMNEQFF
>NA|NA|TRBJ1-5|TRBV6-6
TGTGCCAGCGGAGACAGGAGACTACTTATCAATCAGCCCCAGCATTTT
CASGDRRLLINQPQHF
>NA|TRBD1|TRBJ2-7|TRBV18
TGTGCCAGCTCAGAGGGACAGGCCTACGAGCAGTACTTC
CASSEGQAYEQYF
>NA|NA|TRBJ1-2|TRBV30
TGTGCCTGGAGTGTACGAGGGAGGAACCCCTATGGCTACACCTTC
CAWSVRGRNPYGYTF
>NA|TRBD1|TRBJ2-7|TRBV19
TGTGCCAGTAGTTCCCCCCCGACAGGGGTGGGGGAGCAGTACTTC
CASSSPPTGVGEQYF
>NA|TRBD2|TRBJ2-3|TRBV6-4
TGTGCCAGCAGTGCCGGGGGGGCCACAGATACGCAGTATTTT
CASSAGGATDTQYF
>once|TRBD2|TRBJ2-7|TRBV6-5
TGTGCCAGCAGGGCCCTAGCGGCAAGCTCCTACGAGCAGTACTTC
CASRALAASSYEQYF
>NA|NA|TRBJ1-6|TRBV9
TGTGCCAGCAGCACCGGGGACATCTCGAGCTCCTATAATTCACCCCTCCACTTT
CASSTGDISSSYNSPLHF
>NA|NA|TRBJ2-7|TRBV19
TGTGCCAGTAGTATAGGGGGAGAATACGAGCAGTACTTC
CASSIGGEYEQYF
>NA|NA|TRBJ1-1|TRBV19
TGTGCCAGTACAGGGGCAACCACTGAAGCTTTCTTT
CASTGATTEAFF
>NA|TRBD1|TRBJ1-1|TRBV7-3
TGTGCCAGCAGCAAAAGACAGGGTGCGGTCACTGAAGCTTTCTTT
CASSKRQGAVTEAFF
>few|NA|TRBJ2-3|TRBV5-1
TGCGCCAGCAGCTTGGTTGAGTCAGATACGCAGTATTTT
CASSLVESDTQYF
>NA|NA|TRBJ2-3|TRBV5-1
TGCGCCAGCAGCCCAGAGAGGGGCACAGATACGCAGTATTTT
CASSPERGTDTQYF
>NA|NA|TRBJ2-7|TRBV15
TGTGCCACCAGCAGAGGGGGCCCAGCCTCCTACGAGCAGTACTTC
CATSRGGPASYEQYF
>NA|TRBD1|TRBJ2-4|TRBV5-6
TGTGCCAGCAGCCTACCCACCGGGACAGCCCAAAGAGTTCAGTACTTC
CASSLPTGTAQRVQYF
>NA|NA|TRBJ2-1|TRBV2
TGTGCCAGCAGTTCCGGGAATGAGCAGTTCTTC
CASSSGNEQFF
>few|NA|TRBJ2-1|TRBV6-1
TGTGCCAGCAGTGATGCTCTAAGTGTGGATGAGCAGTTCTTC
CASSDALSVDEQFF
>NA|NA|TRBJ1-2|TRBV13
TGTGCCAGCAGCAAAGCCAGGATTCCCGGCTACACCTTC
CASSKARIPGYTF
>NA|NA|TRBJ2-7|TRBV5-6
TGTGCCAGCAGCTTAGGGGGAAGGGGTGAGCAGTACTTC
CASSLGGRGEQYF
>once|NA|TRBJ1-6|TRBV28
TGTGCCAGCAGTCCCAGCTATAATTCACCCCTCCACTTT
CASSPSYNSPLHF
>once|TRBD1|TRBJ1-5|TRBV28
TGTGCCAGCAGTCAGACAGGGCCAGAGCAGCCCCAGCATTTT
CASSQTGPEQPQHF
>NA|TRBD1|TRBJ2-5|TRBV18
TGTGCCAGCTCACCATGGGACAGGGAATCGGTGAAGACCCAGTACTTC
CASSPWDRESVKTQYF
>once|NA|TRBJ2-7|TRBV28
TGTGCCAGCAGTGGATCCGGGACACCTTTTTTCTACGAGCAGTACTTC
CASSGSGTPFFYEQYF
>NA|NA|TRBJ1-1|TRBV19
TGTGCCAGTAGTACGACAATGAACACTGAAGCTTTCTTT
CASSTTMNTEAFF
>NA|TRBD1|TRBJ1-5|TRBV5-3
TGTGCCAGAAGGTCCCCCGGGACAGGGAATCAGCCCCAGCATTTT
CARRSPGTGNQPQHF
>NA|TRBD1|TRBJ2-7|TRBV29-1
TGCAGCGTTGCGGGACAGGGTTACGAGCAGTACTTC
CSVAGQGYEQYF
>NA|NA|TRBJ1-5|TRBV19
TGTGCCAGTAGTATAGTGTCAGGGGGCAATCAGCCCCAGCATTTT
CASSIVSGGNQPQHF
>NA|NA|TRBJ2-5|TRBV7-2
TGTGCCAGCAGCTTAGGGGGCAGTCAAGAGACCCAGTACTTC
CASSLGGSQETQYF
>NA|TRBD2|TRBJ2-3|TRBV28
TGTGCCAGCAGCTCCCGGACTAGCGGGACCCTCCACGAGTATTTT
CASSSRTSGTLHEYF
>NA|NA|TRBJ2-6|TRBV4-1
TGCGCCAGCAGCCAAGATCAGGGCTCTGGGGCCAACGTCCTGACTTTC
CASSQDQGSGANVLTF
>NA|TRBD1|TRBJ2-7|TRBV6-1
TGTGCCAGCAGCAGGACAGGGGCCTCCTACGAGCAGTACTTC
CASSRTGASYEQYF
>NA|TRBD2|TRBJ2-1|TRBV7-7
TGTGCTAGCAGCCCCGGACTAGCGGGAGCGTACAATGAGCAGTTCTTC
CASSPGLAGAYNEQFF
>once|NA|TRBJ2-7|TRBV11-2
TGTGCCAGCAGCGTTGACAGGATCTCCTACGAGCAGTACTTC
CASSVDRISYEQYF
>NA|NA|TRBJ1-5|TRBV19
TGTGCCAGCGGAAGAGGGTCCAATCAGCCCCAGCATTTT
CASGRGSNQPQHF
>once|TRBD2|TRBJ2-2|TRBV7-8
TGTGCCAGCAGCCCGGGGGGCGGGGAGCTGTTTTTT
CASSPGGGELFF
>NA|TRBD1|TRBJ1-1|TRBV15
TGTGCCACCAGCAGAGCCTCGACAGGGGGGTCTGAAGCTTTCTTT
CATSRASTGGSEAFF
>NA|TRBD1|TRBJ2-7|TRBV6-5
TGTGCCAGCATGGCCTGGGGACAGGGGGCCTACGAGCAGTACTTC
CASMAWGQGAYEQYF
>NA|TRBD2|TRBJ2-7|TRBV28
TGTGCCAGCAGTTTACTCCTAGCGGGAGAGTTCTCCTACGAGCAGTACTTC
CASSLLLAGEFSYEQYF
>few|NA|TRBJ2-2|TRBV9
TGTGCCAGCAGCGGTACAGTGAACACCGGGGAGCTGTTTTTT
CASSGTVNTGELFF
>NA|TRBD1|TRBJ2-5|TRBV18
TGTGCCAGCTCACCCTACTCCGGACAGGGGGAACTTCGGACCCAGTACTTC
CASSPYSGQGELRTQYF
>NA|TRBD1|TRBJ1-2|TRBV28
TGTGCCAGCAGTCAGTCCTATACTAGGACAGGGCGTTTGTATGGCTACACCTTC
CASSQSYTRTGRLYGYTF
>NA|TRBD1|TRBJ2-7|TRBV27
TGTGCCAGCAGTTTAAACAGGGGGCGCCGCGAGCAGTACTTC
CASSLNRGRREQYF
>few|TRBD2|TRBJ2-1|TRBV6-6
TGTGCCAGCAGCCAAGTCGGCGGGGGGACTTTCTATGAGCAGTTCTTC
CASSQVGGGTFYEQFF